The 12 T cell receptor beta chains below all came from one sample that was sequenced in a study of cytomegalovirus exposure and HLA in healthy donors. Clones were read by immunoSEQ multiplex PCR, and TCRdb kept only the in-frame ones, dropping some. Here the sample spans about 130,000 clones, 89% being singletons. What was sequenced was PBMCs. These receptors were taken from a woman aged 18 to 35 in good health and CMV-seropositive.

This chain links TRBV6-1 with TRBJ1-2; 9 bases map to TRBD1. V lost 4 bases and J lost 5; bases outside the gene matches: 5. The CDR3 spans 14 residues. From germline, CDR1 is MNHNS and CDR2 SASEGT. The CDR3 DNA reads as TGTGCCAGCAGTGGCCGGGACAGGGTATATGGCTACACCTTC. This sequence encodes CASSGRDRVYGYTF.

This rearrangement joins TRBV27 to TRBJ1-1; 8 bases line up with TRBD1. The junction had 12 bases not matched to a gene; V was cut back by 5 bases and J by 13 bases. This CDR3 has 13 amino acids. Per germline, CDR1 MNHEY and CDR2 SMNVEV (reference sequence). The chain's CDR3 is CASSPNTDRAFFF. The CDR3 DNA sequence: TGTGCCAGCAGTCCCAACACGGACAGGGCATTTTTCTTT.

The count of this clone is one. V gene TRBV30 combines with J gene TRBJ2-3, with TRBD1 matching 7 bases. Trimming took 5 bases from V and 3 from J; bases not matched to a gene: 11. CDR1 and CDR2 from the germline V gene are GTSNPN and SVGIG (reference sequence). The CDR3 covers 15 residues. CDR3 region: CAWGLGQRPTDTQYF. The CDR3 coding sequence is TGTGCCTGGGGGTTGGGACAGAGACCTACAGATACGCAGTATTTT.

This sequence joins TRBV5-1 and TRBJ2-1; D ambiguous. This CDR3 has 16 amino acids. The germline V gene encodes CDR1 SGHRS and CDR2 YFSETQ. V shed 3 bases and J shed 0 bases, with 13 bases lying between them. CDR3 nucleotide sequence: TGCGCCAGCAGCTCGGGTGGTGTTATCTCCTACAATGAGCAGTTCTTC. This gives the protein CASSSGGVISYNEQFF. The complete variable domain, with remaining parts taken from reference TRBV5-1 and TRBJ2-1, reads KAGVTQTPRYLIKTRGQQVTLSCSPISGHRSVSWYQQTPGQGLQFLFEYFSETQRNKGNFPGRFSGRQFSNSRSEMNVSTLELGDSALYLCASSSGGVISYNEQFFGPGTRLTVL.

The V call is TRBV19, the J call TRBJ2-5, with D possibly matching TRBD1 (6 bases). The CDR3 extends over 15 amino acids. Germline V lookup: CDR1 LNHDA, CDR2 SQIVND (reference sequence). V gave up 6 bases and J gave up 3 bases, with 17 bases separating them. Here the CDR3 reads CASSLLPSGEETQYF. Written as DNA, the CDR3 is TGTGCCAGTAGCTTATTACCCTCAGGGGAAGAGACCCAGTACTTC.

The chain links TRBV7-2 to TRBJ2-7, with 10 bases aligning to TRBD1. The junction had 3 bases not matched to a gene; V was cut back by 5 bases and J by 2 bases. Per the germline V gene, CDR1 is SGHTA and CDR2 is FQGNSA. The CDR3 length is 14 residues. The CDR3 bases are TGTGCCAGCAGCCAGACAGGGGGCACCTACGAGCAGTACTTC. Amino acid sequence: CASSQTGGTYEQYF.

J is TRBJ2-5 and V is TRBV5-6, with 10 nucleotides matching TRBD2. The germline CDR1 and CDR2 sequences are SGHDT and YYEEEE. The CDR3 totals 18 residues. V trimming: 0 bases; J trimming: 6 bases; junction bases outside the gene matches: 14. Here the CDR3 reads CASSLGALAGARGKTQYF. In nucleotides, the CDR3 is TGTGCCAGCAGCTTGGGGGCCCTAGCGGGGGCCCGGGGGAAGACCCAGTACTTC.

The J gene is TRBJ2-3, the V gene TRBV11-2, with TRBD1 matching 8 bases. Unmatched junction bases numbered 8, after V lost 0 bases and J lost 3 bases. Germline V gives CDR1 SGHAT, CDR2 FQNNGV. The CDR3 has 17 amino acids. The CDR3 loop is CASSLDPWQGATDTQYF. The CDR3 DNA sequence: TGTGCCAGCAGCTTAGATCCTTGGCAGGGGGCTACAGATACGCAGTATTTT.

The genes are TRBV20-1 and TRBJ2-7; no firm D call. Trimming stripped 5 bases from V and 4 bases from J, with 9 bases between. CDR3 length equals 11 residues. The germline V gene has CDR1 DFQATT and CDR2 SNEGSKA (reference sequence). In DNA, the CDR3 is TGCAGTGCTTCCACAGAATACGAGCAGTACTTC. Its translation is CSASTEYEQYF.

The V call is TRBV28, the J call TRBJ1-1; D unresolved. The V end lost 5 bases, the J end lost 7 bases, and 11 bases lay between the germline ends. The CDR3 sequence is 12 residues long. Germline V gene lookup returns CDR1 MDHEN and CDR2 SYDVKM. The CDR3 DNA follows: TGTGCCAGCAGTGGCGGAAGCAGTGAAGCTTTCTTT. Protein: CASSGGSSEAFF. Combining the CDR3 with reference TRBV28 and TRBJ1-1 gives the whole variable domain DVKVTQSSRYLVKRTGEKVFLECVQDMDHENMFWYRQDPGLGLRLIYFSYDVKMKEKGDIPEGYSVSREKKERFSLILESASTNQTSMYLCASSGGSSEAFFGQGTRLTVV.

V gene TRBV28 combines with J gene TRBJ2-7, with 8 bases aligning to TRBD1. After removal of 6 bases from V and 2 bases from J, the junction contained 9 bases not matched to a gene. There are 15 residues in the CDR3. CDR1 and CDR2 from the germline V gene are MDHEN and SYDVKM. CDR3 residues: CASSGQGLVTYEQYF. In nucleotides, the CDR3 is TGTGCCAGCAGCGGACAGGGATTGGTTACCTACGAGCAGTACTTC.

The J gene is TRBJ1-2, the V gene TRBV19; the D gene is possibly TRBD1 (5 bases). Looked up from germline, CDR1 is LNHDA and CDR2 is SQIVND (reference sequence). V was pared by 7 bases and J by 0 bases, with 12 bases between. The CDR3 runs 14 residues. DNA of the CDR3: TGTGCCAGTACCCCGGGGGGGGCTAACTATGGCTACACCTTC. This translates into CASTPGGANYGYTF.